This entry lists 32 T cell receptor beta chains sequenced from one sample in a study of CD8+CD57+ T cells in acquired aplastic anemia. It was genomic DNA that served as the template for profiling TCR beta VDJ and CDR3. From the reads, TCRdb called clonotypes with MiXCR, one entry per CDR3 protein. The sample shows some 410,000 distinct CDR3 sequences, about 70% of them seen only once. Sequenced material: sorted CD4+, CD8+, or CD8+CD57+ T cells (not recorded which) from PBMCs. These TCRs come from a human donor in good health, serving as a control.

The rearrangement uses TRBV6-4 and TRBJ1-1; 7 positions match TRBD1. This CDR3 region has 13 residues. Trimming at V came to 3 bases and at J to 6 bases, leaving 4 bases not matched to a gene. Germline V gene data show CDR1 as MRHNA and CDR2 as SNTAGT. CDR3 sequence reads: CASSENRGPEAFF. The CDR3 nucleotides read TGTGCCAGCAGTGAAAACAGGGGTCCTGAAGCTTTCTTT.

Comments on this clonotype: The germline gene is not matched at one end of the junction; a read error may be the cause. The chain recombines TRBV20-1 with TRBJ1-1, with 7 positions matching TRBD1. Germline assignment: CDR1 DFQATT and CDR2 SNEGSKA (reference sequence). CDR3 length: 12 amino acids. CDR3 sequence: CSAAQGKAEASF. The CDR3, as DNA: TGCAGTGCTGCACAGGGGAAGGCTGAAGCTTCCTTT.

The table lists this clonotype with many counts. The chain couples TRBV19 to TRBJ1-3; D gene unclear. The CDR3 has 16 residues. Germline CDR1 is LNHDA and CDR2 is SQIVND (reference sequence). V lost 5 bases and J lost 0, with 14 bases in between. The CDR3 DNA reads TGTGCCAGTAGTCTACCCCCCTACGGCTCTGGAAACACCATATATTTT. This gives the protein CASSLPPYGSGNTIYF.

About this clonotype: One end of the junction varies from germline; a read error may be responsible. The DNA for the CDR3 is TGCAGCGCTAGAGATGGGTGGCAGGGGAATAGTTCACCCCTCCACTTT. Its translation: CSARDGWQGNSSPLHF. The rearrangement links TRBV20-1 to TRBJ1-6, with TRBD1 as a possible D gene (6 bases). Germline-derived CDR1 and CDR2 are DFQATT and SNEGSKA (reference sequence). The CDR3 covers 16 residues.

This chain links TRBV7-9 with TRBJ2-5, with TRBD1 matching over 7 bases. The V segment lost 3 bases and the J segment 5 bases; nucleotides outside the gene matches: 21. The CDR3 has 19 residues. Germline-derived CDR1 and CDR2 are SEHNR and FQNEAQ (reference sequence). CDR3 amino acids: CASSFRDSFYRPDAETQYF. The CDR3 DNA reads TGTGCCAGCAGCTTCCGGGACAGTTTCTATAGACCCGACGCGGAGACCCAGTACTTC.

Concerning this clonotype: With a much larger clone just one base away, this may be a read error. CDR3 in amino acids: CASGSFSGGSTDTQYF. The CDR3 DNA reads TGTGCCAGCGGCTCATTTAGCGGGGGGAGCACAGATACGCAGTATTTT. V gene TRBV11-2 combines with J gene TRBJ2-3; 10 bases map to TRBD2. The length of the CDR3 is 16 residues. CDR1 SGHAT and CDR2 FQNNGV come from the germline V gene. V lost 8 bases and J lost 0; bases outside the gene matches: 8.

Of note for this clonotype: Mismatch with germline at one junction end may stem from a read error. The CDR3 nucleotides read TGTGCCAGCAGCTCGCGAACCGGGGGTGGCTTTACTTGG. This gives the protein CASSSRTGGGFTW. The chain links TRBV7-9 to TRBJ1-2; TRBD1 is a possible D gene (5 bases). The CDR3 is made up of 13 amino acids. The V gene's germline CDR1 is SEHNR and CDR2 FQNEAQ (reference sequence).

This clonotype turned up a few times. This chain uses TRBV20-1 with TRBJ2-5, with 11 bases identical to TRBD2. CDR1 DFQATT and CDR2 SNEGSKA come from the germline V gene (reference sequence). With V trimmed by 2 bases and J by 5 bases, 10 bases remained unmatched. The CDR3 spans 16 residues. The CDR3 region is CSARSAPSGGLETQYF. The CDR3 DNA reads as TGCAGTGCTAGATCCGCGCCTAGCGGGGGGCTGGAGACCCAGTACTTC.

This clonotype has at least ten counts. The rearrangement uses TRBV2 and TRBJ1-2; D might be TRBD1 (5 bases). CDR3 length: 13 amino acids. Germline lookup yields CDR1 SNHLY and CDR2 FYNNEI. Trimming left V 3 bases short and J 5 bases short, with 10 bases between. This CDR3 reads CASSDEGIYGYTF. The CDR3 coding sequence is TGTGCCAGCAGTGACGAGGGGATATATGGCTACACCTTC.

The V call is TRBV20-1, the J call TRBJ1-5; no reliable D call. This CDR3 comprises 12 residues. Germline values: CDR1 DFQATT, CDR2 SNEGSKA (reference sequence). The V end lost 0 bases, the J end lost 6 bases, and 6 bases lay between the germline ends. The CDR3 is CSARDARQPQHF. DNA of the CDR3: TGCAGTGCTAGAGATGCACGTCAGCCCCAGCATTTT.

The rearrangement joins TRBV29-1 to TRBJ2-7; D is unclear. Germline V CDR1 and CDR2: SQVTM, ANQGSEA. This CDR3 region has 11 residues. V lost 3 bases to trimming and J lost 5 bases, with 8 bases between them. In nucleotides, the CDR3 is TGCAGCGTTGAGCGCCAAAACGAGCAGTACTTC. Residues: CSVERQNEQYF.

This clonotype was picked up many times. The chain is built from TRBV9 and TRBJ1-5; 8 bases align to TRBD1. The trim removed 3 bases at V and 9 bases at J, leaving 11 bases unmatched. This CDR3 spans 15 amino acids. Per germline, CDR1 SGDLS and CDR2 YYNGEE. In nucleotides, the CDR3 is TGTGCCAGCAGCGCAGGGGGCGGGTTCCAAGGGCCCCAGCATTTT. It codes for CASSAGGGFQGPQHF.

This chain uses TRBV2 with TRBJ1-4, with a tentative D call TRBD1 (6 bases). CDR1 is SNHLY, CDR2 FYNNEI, per germline. V dropped 8 bases and J dropped 8 bases, with 21 bases sitting between them. The CDR3 spans 15 residues. CDR3 DNA: TGTGCCAGCGGGAAGGGGGATGGAGGTAGAGAAAAACTGTTTTTT. Its translation is CASGKGDGGREKLFF. Variable domain in full (rest from reference TRBV2 and TRBJ1-4): EPEVTQTPSHQVTQMGQEVILRCVPISNHLYFYWYRQILGQKVEFLVSFYNNEISEKSEIFDDQFSVERPDGSNFTLKIRSTKLEDSAMYFCASGKGDGGREKLFFGSGTQLSVL.

Of note for this clonotype: The junction differs from germline at one of its ends, possibly a read error. The chain has TRBV9 and TRBJ2-3; TRBD2 matches 7 bases. This CDR3 spans 14 amino acids. Germline V lookup: CDR1 SGDLS, CDR2 YYNGEE. CDR3 sequence: CASSETAGRGSSNF. DNA of the CDR3: TGTGCCAGCAGCGAAACGGCAGGGCGGGGGAGCAGTAATTTT. Supplemented by reference TRBV9 and TRBJ2-3, the full variable domain reads DSGVTQTPKHLITATGQRVTLRCSPRSGDLSVYWYQQSLDQGLQFLIQYYNGEERAKGNILERFSAQQFPDLHSELNLSSLELGDSALYFCASSETAGRGSSNFGPGTRLTVL.

In its sample, this clonotype was seen many times. This chain uses TRBV20-1 with TRBJ2-5, with D possibly TRBD1 on 5 matching bases. Germline-derived CDR1 and CDR2 are DFQATT and SNEGSKA (reference sequence). The CDR3 covers 13 residues. The CDR3 sequence is CSVEYAGQETQYF. In DNA form, the CDR3 reads TGCAGCGTTGAGTACGCAGGGCAAGAGACCCAGTACTTC.

This clonotype was counted ten times or more. The CDR3, as DNA: TGCAGTGCTAGAGATCCCAAAGGAACTGACAGGGGAAAGGCCTACGAGCAGTACTTC. This gives the protein CSARDPKGTDRGKAYEQYF. The chain joins TRBV20-1 to TRBJ2-7, with 8 nucleotides matching TRBD1. Per the germline V gene, CDR1 is DFQATT and CDR2 is SNEGSKA (reference sequence). After removal of 0 bases from V and 2 bases from J, the junction contained 18 bases not matched to a gene. This CDR3 region has 19 residues.

This clonotype came up many times. The chain joins TRBV5-6 to TRBJ1-6; tentatively, D is TRBD1 (5 bases). The V gene lost 8 bases and the J gene lost 7 bases, with 22 bases spanning the gap. Germline V CDR1 and CDR2: SGHDT, YYEEEE. The length of the CDR3 is 16 residues. CDR3 region: CASFGGGNLRNSPLHF. CDR3 in DNA: TGTGCCAGTTTTGGGGGGGGTAATCTTCGAAATTCACCCCTCCACTTT.

This clonotype was counted ten times or more. This sequence joins TRBV6-1 and TRBJ2-7; D is possibly TRBD1 (5 bases). CDR1 MNHNS and CDR2 SASEGT come from the germline V gene. V dropped 4 bases and J dropped 4 bases, with 11 bases sitting between them. This CDR3 contains 13 residues. CDR3 region: CASSAREGYEQYF. Written as DNA, the CDR3 is TGTGCCAGCAGTGCCAGGGAAGGTTACGAGCAGTACTTC.

This clonotype was counted many times. The chain recombines TRBV7-2 with TRBJ2-3; TRBD2 agrees at 11 bases. The germline CDR1 and CDR2 sequences are SGHTA and FQGNSA. This CDR3 is built from 15 residues. Losses at the gene ends were 2 bases for V and 4 bases for J; bases not matched to a gene: 2. In DNA, the CDR3 is TGTGCCAGCAGCTTACAACTAGCGGGGGCAGATACGCAGTATTTT. Amino acids: CASSLQLAGADTQYF.

The V call is TRBV7-6, the J call TRBJ2-3; D is ambiguous. In germline, CDR1 is SGHVS, CDR2 FNYEAQ. Trimming shortened V by 6 bases and J by 6 bases, and 28 bases separated the two germline ends. The CDR3 is 18 residues long. The CDR3: CASRPVTVGSTDTDTQYF. In DNA, the CDR3 is TGTGCCAGCAGGCCTGTTACCGTGGGAAGCACAGATACGGATACGCAGTATTTT.

The chain uses TRBV24-1 and TRBJ2-3, with a tentative D call TRBD1 (5 bases). Per germline, CDR1 KGHDR and CDR2 SFDVKD. This CDR3 is 16 amino acids long. The V and J ends lost 1 base and 1 base respectively, with 11 bases between them. This chain's CDR3 is CATSDFLQTGTDTQYF. The DNA of the CDR3 is TGTGCCACCAGTGATTTCCTACAGACAGGCACAGATACGCAGTATTTT.

This clonotype was recorded at least ten times. The chain has TRBV10-3 and TRBJ1-4; 7 bases line up with TRBD1. Germline assignment: CDR1 ENHRY and CDR2 SYGVKD. With 3 bases clipped from V and 3 bases from J, the junction kept 10 bases outside the gene matches. This CDR3 region has 17 residues. CDR3 in DNA: TGTGCCATCAGTGAACACGTAACAGGGGTGGCTAATGAAAAACTGTTTTTT. The encoded protein is CAISEHVTGVANEKLFF.

The V call is TRBV2, the J call TRBJ2-1; a possible D gene is TRBD1 (6 bases). V was clipped by 5 bases and J by 8 bases, with 22 bases between them. Per the germline V gene, CDR1 is SNHLY and CDR2 is FYNNEI. This CDR3 is 16 amino acids long. The CDR3: CASSLGHRTASDEQFF. For the CDR3, the DNA is TGTGCCAGCAGTTTAGGGCACAGGACAGCCTCAGATGAGCAGTTCTTC.

The table lists this clonotype with a few counts. V and J are TRBV6-2 or TRBV6-3 and TRBJ2-1; D might be TRBD1 or TRBD2, each matching 6 bases. CDR3 length: 14 amino acids. Trimming removed 6 bases from V and 0 bases from J, with 9 bases in between. The germline gives CDR1 MNHEY, CDR2 SVGEGT. For the CDR3, the DNA is TGTGCCAGCAGAGGGGGGCTCTCCTACAATGAGCAGTTCTTC. This sequence encodes CASRGGLSYNEQFF.

This clonotype appeared many times. The chain carries TRBV29-1 and TRBJ1-1; no clear D gene. Germline V gene lookup returns CDR1 SQVTM and CDR2 ANQGSEA. Deletions cut 0 bases from V and 9 bases from J, with 11 bases between. The CDR3 sequence is 12 residues long. The CDR3 loop reads CSVEDTGIQAFF. DNA for the CDR3: TGCAGCGTTGAAGATACGGGGATCCAAGCTTTCTTT.

The J gene is TRBJ1-3, the V gene TRBV29-1; 7 bases map to TRBD1. There are 13 residues in the CDR3. Germline-derived CDR1 and CDR2 are SQVTM and ANQGSEA. The V gene end was trimmed by 7 bases and the J gene end by 0 bases; junction bases not matched to a gene: 3. CDR3 in DNA: TGCAGCGGGGGGACAGCCTCTGGAAACACCATATATTTT. As protein: CSGGTASGNTIYF.

The rearrangement links TRBV12-3 or TRBV12-4 to TRBJ2-7; TRBD1 aligns across 7 bases. J lost 7 bases, V lost 6 bases, and 18 bases had no gene match. This CDR3 region has 16 residues. In nucleotides, the CDR3 is TGTGCCAGCAGCATCCGAGGCATAACAGGGGTTCGTGAGCAGTACTTC. Amino acid sequence: CASSIRGITGVREQYF.

Details on this clonotype: The CDR3 carries no conserved terminal phenylalanine or tryptophan, so it likely arises from a read error. No DNA is shown, since the ends of the CDR3 on it are uncertain; the CDR3 is the one TCRdb lists. CDR3 region: CAISESRTSTDTQYV. The rearrangement joins TRBV10-3 to TRBJ2-3. Per the germline V gene, CDR1 is ENHRY and CDR2 is SYGVKD. From its first to its last residue, the CDR3 has 15 amino acids.

The sample holds many counts of this clonotype. J is TRBJ2-1 and V is TRBV5-1; D uncertain. V was cut by 0 bases and J by 0 bases, with 7 bases left in between. Germline CDR1 is SGHRS and CDR2 is YFSETQ. The CDR3 has 15 residues. CDR3: CASSLERSSYNEQFF. CDR3 nucleotides: TGCGCCAGCAGCTTGGAGAGGAGCTCCTACAATGAGCAGTTCTTC.

Concerning this clonotype itself: It is likely a read error, because the conserved phenylalanine at the end of the CDR3 is missing. The DNA is left out, because the CDR3 cannot be placed on it with certainty; the CDR3 is given as TCRdb lists it. The chain is built from TRBV7-8 and TRBJ1-1; the listed D gene, TRBD1, was not tested against the DNA. Germline-derived CDR1 and CDR2 are SGHVS and FQNEAQ. The CDR3 is 13 amino acids long, termini counted. CDR3 in amino acids: CASSLDRGTNYVY.

The sample holds many counts of this clonotype. The V and J genes are TRBV30 and TRBJ2-6; D unresolved. The CDR3 spans 14 residues. Per germline, CDR1 GTSNPN and CDR2 SVGIG (reference sequence). Trimming removed 1 base from V and 3 bases from J, with 7 bases in between. DNA of the CDR3: TGTGCCTGGAGTGGCGGAGATGGGGCCAACGTCCTGACTTTC. It yields the protein CAWSGGDGANVLTF.

This clonotype was seen repeatedly, ten times or more. The chain is built from TRBV30 and TRBJ1-5; D remains unclear. V lost 1 base and J 3 bases, leaving 10 bases between the germline ends. The CDR3 has 14 amino acids. Germline V gene lookup returns CDR1 GTSNPN and CDR2 SVGIG (reference sequence). The CDR3 loop is CAWSGGTVNQPQHF. As DNA, the CDR3 is TGTGCCTGGAGTGGAGGTACAGTCAATCAGCCCCAGCATTTT.